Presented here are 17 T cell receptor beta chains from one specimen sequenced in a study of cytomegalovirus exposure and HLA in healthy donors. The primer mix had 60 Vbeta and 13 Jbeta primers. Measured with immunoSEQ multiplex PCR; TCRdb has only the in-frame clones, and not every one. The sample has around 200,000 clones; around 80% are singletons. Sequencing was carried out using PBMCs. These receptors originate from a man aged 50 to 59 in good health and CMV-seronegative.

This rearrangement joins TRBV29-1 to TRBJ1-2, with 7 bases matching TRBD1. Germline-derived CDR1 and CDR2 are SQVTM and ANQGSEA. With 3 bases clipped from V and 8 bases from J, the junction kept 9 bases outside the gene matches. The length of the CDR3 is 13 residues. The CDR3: CSVDLKGAGGYTF. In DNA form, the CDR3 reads TGCAGCGTTGATCTAAAGGGGGCTGGGGGCTACACCTTC. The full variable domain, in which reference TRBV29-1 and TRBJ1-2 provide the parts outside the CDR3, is SAVISQKPSRDICQRGTSLTIQCQVDSQVTMMFWYRQQPGQSLTLIATANQGSEATYESGFVIDKFPISRPNLTFSTLTVSNMSPEDSSIYLCSVDLKGAGGYTFGSGTRLTVV.

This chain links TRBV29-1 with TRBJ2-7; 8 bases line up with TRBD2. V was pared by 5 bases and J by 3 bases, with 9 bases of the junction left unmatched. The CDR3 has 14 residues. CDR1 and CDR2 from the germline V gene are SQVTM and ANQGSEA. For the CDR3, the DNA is TGCAGCGTTACTCCCACTAGCGGCTACTACGAGCAGTACTTC. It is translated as CSVTPTSGYYEQYF.

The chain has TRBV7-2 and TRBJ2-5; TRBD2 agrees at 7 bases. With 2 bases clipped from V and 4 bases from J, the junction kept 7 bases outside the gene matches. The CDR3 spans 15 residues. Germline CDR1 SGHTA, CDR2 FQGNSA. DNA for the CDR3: TGTGCCAGCAGCTTATATACGGGAGGTACAGAGACCCAGTACTTC. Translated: CASSLYTGGTETQYF.

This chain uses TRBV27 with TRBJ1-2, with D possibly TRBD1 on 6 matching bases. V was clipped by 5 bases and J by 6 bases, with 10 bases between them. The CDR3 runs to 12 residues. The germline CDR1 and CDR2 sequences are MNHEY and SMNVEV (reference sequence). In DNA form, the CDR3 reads TGTGCCAGCAGTGTAGACAGGAATGGCTACACCTTC. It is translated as CASSVDRNGYTF.

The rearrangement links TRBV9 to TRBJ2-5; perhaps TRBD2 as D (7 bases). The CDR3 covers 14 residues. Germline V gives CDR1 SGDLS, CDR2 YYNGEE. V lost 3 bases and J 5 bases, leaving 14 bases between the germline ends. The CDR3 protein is CASSAGGPEETQYF. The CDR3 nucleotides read TGTGCCAGCAGCGCGGGGGGCCCTGAGGAGACCCAGTACTTC.

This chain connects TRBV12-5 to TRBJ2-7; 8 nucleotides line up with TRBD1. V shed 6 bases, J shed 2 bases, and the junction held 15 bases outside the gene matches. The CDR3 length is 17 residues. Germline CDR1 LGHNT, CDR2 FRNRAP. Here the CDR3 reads CASGPTLWDRKPYEQYF. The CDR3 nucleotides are TGTGCTAGTGGACCAACCTTATGGGACAGGAAACCCTACGAGCAGTACTTC. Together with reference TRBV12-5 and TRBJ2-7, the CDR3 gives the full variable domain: DARVTQTPRHKVTEMGQEVTMRCQPILGHNTVFWYRQTMMQGLELLAYFRNRAPLDDSGMPKDRFSAEMPDATLATLKIQPSEPRDSAVYFCASGPTLWDRKPYEQYFGPGTRLTVT.

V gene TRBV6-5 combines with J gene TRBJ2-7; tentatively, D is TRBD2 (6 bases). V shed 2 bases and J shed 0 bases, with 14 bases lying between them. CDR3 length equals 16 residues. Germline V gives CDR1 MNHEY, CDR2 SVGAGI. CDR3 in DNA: TGTGCCAGCAGTTACCTTAGCGGACCTGGCTCCTACGAGCAGTACTTC. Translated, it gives CASSYLSGPGSYEQYF.

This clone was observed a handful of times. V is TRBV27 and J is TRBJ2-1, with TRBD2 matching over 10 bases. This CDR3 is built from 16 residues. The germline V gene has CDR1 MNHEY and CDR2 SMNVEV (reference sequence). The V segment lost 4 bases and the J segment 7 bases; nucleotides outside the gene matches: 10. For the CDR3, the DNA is TGTGCCAGCAGTTCTCCCAGCGGGAGGGCCCGGAATGAGCAGTTCTTC. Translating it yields CASSSPSGRARNEQFF.

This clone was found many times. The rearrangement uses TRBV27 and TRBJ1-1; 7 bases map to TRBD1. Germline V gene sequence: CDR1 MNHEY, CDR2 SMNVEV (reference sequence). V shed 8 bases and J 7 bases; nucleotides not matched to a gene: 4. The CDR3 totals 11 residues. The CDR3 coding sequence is TGTGCCAGCTTAAGACAGGGTGAAGCTTTCTTT. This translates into CASLRQGEAFF.

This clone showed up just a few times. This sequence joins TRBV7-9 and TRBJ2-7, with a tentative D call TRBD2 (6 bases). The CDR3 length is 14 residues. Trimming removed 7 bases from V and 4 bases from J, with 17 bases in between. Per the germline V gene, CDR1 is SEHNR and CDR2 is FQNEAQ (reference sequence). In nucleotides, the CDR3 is TGTGCCAGCAAACCCCCGGGGGTAGGTTACGAGCAGTACTTC. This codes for CASKPPGVGYEQYF.

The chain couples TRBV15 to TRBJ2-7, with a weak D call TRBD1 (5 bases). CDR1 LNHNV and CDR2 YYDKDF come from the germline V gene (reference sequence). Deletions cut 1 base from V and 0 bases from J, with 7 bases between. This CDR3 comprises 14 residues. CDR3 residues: CATSRGGSSYEQYF. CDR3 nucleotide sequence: TGTGCCACCAGCAGAGGGGGCAGCTCCTACGAGCAGTACTTC.

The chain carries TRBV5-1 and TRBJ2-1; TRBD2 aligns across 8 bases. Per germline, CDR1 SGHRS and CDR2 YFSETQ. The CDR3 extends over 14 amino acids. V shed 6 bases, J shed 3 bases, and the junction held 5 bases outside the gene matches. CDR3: CASKVSGGYNEQFF. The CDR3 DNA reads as TGCGCCAGCAAAGTAAGCGGGGGCTACAATGAGCAGTTCTTC.

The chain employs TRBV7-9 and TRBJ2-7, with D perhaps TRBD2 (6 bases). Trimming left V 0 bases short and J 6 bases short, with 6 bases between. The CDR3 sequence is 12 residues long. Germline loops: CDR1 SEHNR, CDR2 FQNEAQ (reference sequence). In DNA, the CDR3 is TGTGCCAGCAGCTTAGCGGGGGGCGAGCAGTACTTC. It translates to CASSLAGGEQYF.

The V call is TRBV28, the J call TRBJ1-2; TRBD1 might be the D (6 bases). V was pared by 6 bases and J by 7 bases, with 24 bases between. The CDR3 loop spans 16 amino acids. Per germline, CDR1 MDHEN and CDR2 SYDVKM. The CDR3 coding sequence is TGTGCCAGCAGCCCCGAGGGGGGGCGATTTCTACGTGGCTACACCTTC. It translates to CASSPEGGRFLRGYTF.

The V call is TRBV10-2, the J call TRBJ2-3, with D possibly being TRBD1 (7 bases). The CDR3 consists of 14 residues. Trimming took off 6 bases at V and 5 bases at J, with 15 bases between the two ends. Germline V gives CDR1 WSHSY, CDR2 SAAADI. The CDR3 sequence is CASREGTAGDTQYF. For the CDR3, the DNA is TGCGCCAGCAGGGAAGGGACAGCGGGAGATACGCAGTATTTT.

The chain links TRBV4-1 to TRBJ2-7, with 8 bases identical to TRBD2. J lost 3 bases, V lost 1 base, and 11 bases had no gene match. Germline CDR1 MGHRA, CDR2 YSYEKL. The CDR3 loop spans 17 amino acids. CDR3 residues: CASSQVGSGRVIYEQYF. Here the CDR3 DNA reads TGCGCCAGCAGCCAAGTGGGGAGCGGGAGAGTGATCTACGAGCAGTACTTC.

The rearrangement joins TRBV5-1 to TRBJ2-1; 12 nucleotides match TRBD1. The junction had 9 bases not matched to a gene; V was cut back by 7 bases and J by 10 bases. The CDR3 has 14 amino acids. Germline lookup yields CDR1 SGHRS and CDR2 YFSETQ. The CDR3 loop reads CASGTGGEVGEQFF. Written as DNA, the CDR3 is TGCGCCAGCGGGACAGGGGGCGAGGTTGGCGAGCAGTTCTTC.